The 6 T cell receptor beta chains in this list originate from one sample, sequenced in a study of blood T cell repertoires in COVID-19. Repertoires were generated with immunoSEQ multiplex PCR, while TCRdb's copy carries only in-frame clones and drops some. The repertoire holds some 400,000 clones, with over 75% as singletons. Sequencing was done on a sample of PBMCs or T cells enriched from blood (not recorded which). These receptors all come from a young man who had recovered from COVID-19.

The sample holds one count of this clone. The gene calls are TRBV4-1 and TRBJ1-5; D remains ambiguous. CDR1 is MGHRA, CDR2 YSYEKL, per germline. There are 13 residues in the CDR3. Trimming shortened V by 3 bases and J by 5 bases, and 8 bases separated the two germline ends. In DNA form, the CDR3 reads TGCGCCAGCAGCCAGATTGAGGATCAGCCCCAGCATTTT. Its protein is CASSQIEDQPQHF.

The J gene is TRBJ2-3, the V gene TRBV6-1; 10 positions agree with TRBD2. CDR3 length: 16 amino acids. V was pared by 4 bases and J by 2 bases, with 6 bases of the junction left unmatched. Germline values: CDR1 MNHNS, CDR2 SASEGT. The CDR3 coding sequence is TGTGCCAGCAGTGCCCGACTAGCGGGCCCCACAGATACGCAGTATTTT. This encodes CASSARLAGPTDTQYF.

CDR3 coding DNA: TGTGCCAGCAGCAAGACTAGCGGGGCCACAGATACGCAGTATTTT. Residues: CASSKTSGATDTQYF. The V gene is TRBV9, the J gene TRBJ2-3; 11 bases are shared with TRBD2. J was trimmed by 2 bases and V by 4 bases; bases with no gene match: 3. The CDR3 extends over 15 amino acids. Per germline, CDR1 SGDLS and CDR2 YYNGEE. The full variable domain, its missing parts supplied by reference TRBV9 and TRBJ2-3, is DSGVTQTPKHLITATGQRVTLRCSPRSGDLSVYWYQQSLDQGLQFLIQYYNGEERAKGNILERFSAQQFPDLHSELNLSSLELGDSALYFCASSKTSGATDTQYFGPGTRLTVL.

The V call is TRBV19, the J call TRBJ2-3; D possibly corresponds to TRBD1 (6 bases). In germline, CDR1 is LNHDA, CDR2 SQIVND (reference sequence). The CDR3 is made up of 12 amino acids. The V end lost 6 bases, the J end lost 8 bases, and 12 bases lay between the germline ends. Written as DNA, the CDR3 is TGTGCCAGTAGGCCAGGGGACGGTACGCAGTATTTT. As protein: CASRPGDGTQYF.

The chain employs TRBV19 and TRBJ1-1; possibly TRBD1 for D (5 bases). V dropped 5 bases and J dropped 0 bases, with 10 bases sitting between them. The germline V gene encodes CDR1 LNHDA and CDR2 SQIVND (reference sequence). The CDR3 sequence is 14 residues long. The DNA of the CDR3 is TGTGCCAGTAGTTATCCAGGGATGAACACTGAAGCTTTCTTT. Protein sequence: CASSYPGMNTEAFF. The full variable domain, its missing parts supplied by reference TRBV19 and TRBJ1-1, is DGGITQSPKYLFRKEGQNVTLSCEQNLNHDAMYWYRQDPGQGLRLIYYSQIVNDFQKGDIAEGYSVSREKKESFPLTVTSAQKNPTAFYLCASSYPGMNTEAFFGQGTRLTVV.

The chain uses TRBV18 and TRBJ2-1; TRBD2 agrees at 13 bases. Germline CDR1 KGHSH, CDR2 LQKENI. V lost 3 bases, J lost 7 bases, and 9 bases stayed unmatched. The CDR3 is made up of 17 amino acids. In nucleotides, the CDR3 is TGTGCCAGCTCACCTATAACTAGCGGGGGGGCTGAGAATGAGCAGTTCTTC. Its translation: CASSPITSGGAENEQFF.